This T cell receptor (beta chain) derives from a study of OX40 agonist ivuxolimab in advanced cancers. On cycle 4 day 1 and cycle 7 day 1, as well as at baseline, blood was sampled. In the case of this clone: The antigen is undetermined.

Libraries were prepared by immunoSEQ multiplex PCR; TCRdb keeps only in-frame clonotypes and omits some of them. In the table there are tens of thousands of clones, 70% to 90% of which are singletons. Overall study findings and caveats: Expanded clones were, on average, more numerous among CD8+ T cells than CD4+.

The CDR3 loop spans 16 amino acids. Trimming shortened V by 4 bases and J by 8 bases, and 21 bases separated the two germline ends. Germline V lookup: CDR1 SGHAT, CDR2 FQNNGV. This chain joins TRBV11-2 and TRBJ2-1, with D hard to call. The source was CD4+ or CD8+ T cells sorted from blood, collected in a trial of the OX40 agonist ivuxolimab. The origin of this receptor is an adult with an advanced solid tumor such as melanoma, head and neck, liver or kidney cancer. The CDR3: CASSSRIGQYEDEQFF. CDR3 sequence (DNA): TGTGCCAGCAGCTCCCGGATTGGGCAGTACGAGGATGAGCAGTTCTTC.